A selection of T cell receptor beta chains follows, all from one sample in a study of shared clonotypes between healthy human individuals. Assay used: immunoSEQ multiplex PCR; TCRdb lists only in-frame clones, some missing. The profile shows about 120,000 clones, roughly two thirds of them singletons. The sequencing sample was made of memory CD8+ T cells sorted from blood. These receptor sequences come from a woman aged 30 to 39 in good health. CDR3s include the opening cysteine and the closing phenylalanine or tryptophan. Each record gives: clone size, D gene, V gene, J gene, CDR3 DNA, CDR3 protein. D genes are given only for firm matches. Size values are once, few and many counts, or a class for expanded clones, and some rows have none.

clone_size: few; d_call: -; v_call: TRBV4-2; j_call: TRBJ1-5; cdr3_nt: TGTGCCAGCAGCCAAGTTCCCTATCAGCCCCAGCATTTT; cdr3_aa: CASSQVPYQPQHF
clone_size: -; d_call: TRBD2; v_call: TRBV29-1; j_call: TRBJ2-1; cdr3_nt: TGCAGCGTTGGGGGACTAGCGGGGGTTAATGAGCAGTTCTTC; cdr3_aa: CSVGGLAGVNEQFF
clone_size: few; d_call: TRBD1; v_call: TRBV29-1; j_call: TRBJ1-2; cdr3_nt: TGCAGCGTTGAAGATCCCTCCCCAGGGGGCGGGCATGGCTACACCTTC; cdr3_aa: CSVEDPSPGGGHGYTF
clone_size: -; d_call: TRBD1; v_call: TRBV6-5; j_call: TRBJ1-2; cdr3_nt: TGTGCCAGCAGTTACTCCTGGACAGGGAGCGACTATGGCTACACCTTC; cdr3_aa: CASSYSWTGSDYGYTF
clone_size: -; d_call: TRBD2; v_call: TRBV9; j_call: TRBJ2-5; cdr3_nt: TGTGCCAGCAGCGTCGGTGCGGGAGGTCGAGAGACCCAGTACTTC; cdr3_aa: CASSVGAGGRETQYF
clone_size: few; d_call: -; v_call: TRBV15; j_call: TRBJ2-3; cdr3_nt: TGTGCCACCAGCAGAGAAAGGGAATACAGGGCTAGCACAGATACGCAGTATTTT; cdr3_aa: CATSREREYRASTDTQYF
clone_size: -; d_call: -; v_call: TRBV27; j_call: TRBJ2-1; cdr3_nt: TGTGCCAGCAGTTTCTCGCAGGCGGGAGAGCAGTTCTTC; cdr3_aa: CASSFSQAGEQFF
clone_size: -; d_call: -; v_call: TRBV7-6; j_call: TRBJ2-2; cdr3_nt: TGTGCCAGCAGCTTAGAGTCACAGGGCTACTTCGGGGAGCTGTTTTTT; cdr3_aa: CASSLESQGYFGELFF
clone_size: -; d_call: -; v_call: TRBV5-6; j_call: TRBJ1-2; cdr3_nt: TGTGCCAGCAGCTTGGGGGACTATGGCTACACCTTC; cdr3_aa: CASSLGDYGYTF
clone_size: -; d_call: -; v_call: TRBV25-1; j_call: TRBJ1-5; cdr3_nt: TGTGCCAGCGGATCAGGACGAGGGGATAGCAATCAGCCCCAGCATTTT; cdr3_aa: CASGSGRGDSNQPQHF
clone_size: few; d_call: -; v_call: TRBV6-1; j_call: TRBJ2-1; cdr3_nt: TGTGCCAGCAGTGAGGATGATTACAATGAGCAGTTCTTC; cdr3_aa: CASSEDDYNEQFF
clone_size: -; d_call: TRBD1; v_call: TRBV28; j_call: TRBJ2-3; cdr3_nt: TGTGCCAGCACCCCCGAGGGGGCGGTGACAGCTACGCAGTATTTT; cdr3_aa: CASTPEGAVTATQYF
clone_size: -; d_call: -; v_call: TRBV2; j_call: TRBJ2-7; cdr3_nt: TGTGCCAGCAGTTCCACTAGGGATCGGTACTTC; cdr3_aa: CASSSTRDRYF
clone_size: -; d_call: TRBD1; v_call: TRBV27; j_call: TRBJ1-3; cdr3_nt: TGTGCCAGCAGAACAGGGGGCAGTGTAAACACCATATATTTT; cdr3_aa: CASRTGGSVNTIYF
clone_size: many; d_call: -; v_call: TRBV28; j_call: TRBJ1-2; cdr3_nt: TGTGCCAGCAGTTTCCCAGCGGGCGGAAACTATGGCTACACCTTC; cdr3_aa: CASSFPAGGNYGYTF
clone_size: once; d_call: -; v_call: TRBV15; j_call: TRBJ2-6; cdr3_nt: TGTGCCACCAGCAGAGATCAACCTGGGGCCAACGTCCTGACTTTC; cdr3_aa: CATSRDQPGANVLTF
clone_size: -; d_call: -; v_call: TRBV14; j_call: TRBJ1-2; cdr3_nt: TGTGCCAGCAGCCAGAGCAGGGAGGACGGCTACACCTTC; cdr3_aa: CASSQSREDGYTF
clone_size: few; d_call: -; v_call: TRBV25-1; j_call: TRBJ2-1; cdr3_nt: TGTGCCAGCAGTGGGGAACCCCCGTACAATGAGCAGTTCTTC; cdr3_aa: CASSGEPPYNEQFF
clone_size: many; d_call: -; v_call: TRBV5-8; j_call: TRBJ2-3; cdr3_nt: TGTGCCAGCAGCTCCAGACGCGGGACTTCGCGCACAGATACGCAGTATTTT; cdr3_aa: CASSSRRGTSRTDTQYF
clone_size: -; d_call: -; v_call: TRBV5-1; j_call: TRBJ1-1; cdr3_nt: TGCGCCAGCAGCTCTGGGAACACTGAAGCTTTCTTT; cdr3_aa: CASSSGNTEAFF
clone_size: -; d_call: -; v_call: TRBV29-1; j_call: TRBJ2-7; cdr3_nt: TGCAGCGTTGTGGGGGACCTCTACGAGCAGTACTTC; cdr3_aa: CSVVGDLYEQYF
clone_size: few; d_call: TRBD2; v_call: TRBV11-2; j_call: TRBJ2-3; cdr3_nt: TGTGCCAGCAGCTTAGCCTGGGGACTAGCGGGAGTTGGGACAGATACGCAGTATTTT; cdr3_aa: CASSLAWGLAGVGTDTQYF
clone_size: many; d_call: TRBD2; v_call: TRBV7-9; j_call: TRBJ2-2; cdr3_nt: TGTGGCAGCGGAGGGGTAGCGGGAGAAAACGGGGAGCTGTTTTTT; cdr3_aa: CGSGGVAGENGELFF
clone_size: -; d_call: TRBD1; v_call: TRBV5-4; j_call: TRBJ2-5; cdr3_nt: TGTGCCAGCAGCTTGTCAGGGGGCGCCCCGTGGGAGACCCAGTACTTC; cdr3_aa: CASSLSGGAPWETQYF
clone_size: many; d_call: TRBD2; v_call: TRBV5-1; j_call: TRBJ2-1; cdr3_nt: TGCGCCAGCAGCTTGGAGGCTAGCGGGAGCTCCTACAATGAGCAGTTCTTC; cdr3_aa: CASSLEASGSSYNEQFF
clone_size: once; d_call: -; v_call: TRBV6-4; j_call: TRBJ2-1; cdr3_nt: TGTGCCAGCAGTGACTCTTTTACGGGTCTAATTAATGAGCAGTTCTTC; cdr3_aa: CASSDSFTGLINEQFF
clone_size: -; d_call: TRBD1; v_call: TRBV7-9; j_call: TRBJ2-7; cdr3_nt: TGTGCCAGCAGCTTAGGGACAGGACGACGGTACTTC; cdr3_aa: CASSLGTGRRYF
clone_size: -; d_call: -; v_call: TRBV27; j_call: TRBJ2-3; cdr3_nt: TGTGCCAGCAGTTTCAGTGAGACTTCGGTTACTAGCACAGATACGCAGTATTTT; cdr3_aa: CASSFSETSVTSTDTQYF
clone_size: -; d_call: -; v_call: TRBV28; j_call: TRBJ2-3; cdr3_nt: TGTGCCAGCAGTTTAAGAGAGGCCACCACAGATACGCAGTATTTT; cdr3_aa: CASSLREATTDTQYF
clone_size: -; d_call: TRBD2; v_call: TRBV15; j_call: TRBJ2-7; cdr3_nt: TGTGCCACCAGCAGAGGAGGGGTTAGCGGGAGTCACGAGCAGTACTTC; cdr3_aa: CATSRGGVSGSHEQYF